This TCR beta chain was retrieved from a study of blood T cell repertoires in COVID-19. Germline CDR1 is LGHDT and CDR2 is YNNKEL (reference sequence). V lost 0 bases and J lost 0, with 11 bases in between. The CDR3 extends over 16 amino acids. Repertoires were generated with immunoSEQ multiplex PCR, while TCRdb's copy carries only in-frame clones and drops some. There are 200,000 to 250,000 clones in the sample; around 85% occur only once, and more than 2% lies in the top ten. This sequence was found in an older woman with COVID-19, enrolled during active disease. The sample was peripheral blood. V gene TRBV3-1 (or the pseudogene TRBV3-2) combines with J gene TRBJ1-1; possibly TRBD1 for D (6 bases). The CDR3 loop is CASSQDVGQMNTEAFF. CDR3 nucleotide sequence: TGTGCCAGCAGCCAAGATGTGGGACAAATGAACACTGAAGCTTTCTTT.